This record covers a single T cell receptor (beta chain). The antigen is undetermined. This specimen belongs to a study of radiotherapy plus CTLA-4 blockade in lung cancer. At the level of the study: Objective responses were seen in about a sixth of patients, disease control in approximately 30%. Study-wide findings and caveats: Strongest reported response predictors: early blood clone changes and post-radiation interferon-beta. Tumor-origin TCR clones grew in blood after radiotherapy plus ipilimumab.

Method: immunoSEQ multiplex PCR; TCRdb's copy keeps in-frame clones and lacks some. The sample carries around 71,000 clones, less than 85% recorded once. Germline CDR1 reads MNHNY; CDR2 reads SVGAGI (reference sequence). The germline V and J ends were trimmed by 6 bases and 5 bases, with 7 bases remaining between them. The CDR3 covers 11 residues. The gene calls are TRBV6-6 and TRBJ2-5; D ambiguous. This material consisted of peripheral blood, taken from a patient treated with radiotherapy plus ipilimumab. The TCR comes from a human donor with non-small cell lung cancer whose response to radiotherapy plus ipilimumab could not be evaluated. Some clones in this sample may be carry-over from other donors' samples. The CDR3 DNA follows: TGTGCCAGCAGAACTAAGGAGACCCAGTACTTC. Translation: CASRTKETQYF.